Below are 21 T cell receptor beta chains sequenced from a single sample in a study of OX40 agonist ivuxolimab in advanced cancers. The table came from immunoSEQ multiplex PCR; TCRdb's copy has only in-frame clones and leaves some out. This table has 55,000 to 60,000 clones, around four fifths appearing once. The source material was CD4+ or CD8+ T cells sorted from blood, sampled in a trial of the OX40 agonist ivuxolimab. These receptor sequences come from an adult with an advanced solid tumor such as melanoma, head and neck, liver or kidney cancer.

The chain combines TRBV7-9 with TRBJ1-1, with D tentatively TRBD1 (6 bases). The CDR3 spans 15 residues. Trimming left V 5 bases short and J 10 bases short, with 23 bases between. The germline CDR1 and CDR2 sequences are SEHNR and FQNEAQ (reference sequence). The CDR3: CASSRLAWGAGGAFF. The CDR3 DNA is TGTGCCAGCAGCCGATTGGCTTGGGGGGCCGGTGGAGCTTTCTTT.

The V and J genes are TRBV7-2 and TRBJ2-5, with D possibly TRBD2 on 5 matching bases. From germline, CDR1 is SGHTA and CDR2 FQGNSA. The CDR3 is 14 residues long. Trimming left V 2 bases short and J 1 base short, with 8 bases between. DNA for the CDR3: TGTGCCAGCAGCTTAAGACTAAGCCAAGAGACCCAGTACTTC. It is translated as CASSLRLSQETQYF.

In DNA form, the CDR3 reads TGTGCCAGCAGCCTCCGACTAGCACCAGATACGCAGTATTTT. Its protein product is CASSLRLAPDTQYF. The chain has TRBV9 and TRBJ2-3; the match to TRBD2 covers 7 bases. Germline loops: CDR1 SGDLS, CDR2 YYNGEE. The J segment lost 4 bases and the V segment lost 4 bases, leaving 6 bases of the junction unmatched. The CDR3 spans 14 residues. The full variable domain, with the rest looked up from reference TRBV9 and TRBJ2-3, is DSGVTQTPKHLITATGQRVTLRCSPRSGDLSVYWYQQSLDQGLQFLIQYYNGEERAKGNILERFSAQQFPDLHSELNLSSLELGDSALYFCASSLRLAPDTQYFGPGTRLTVL.

J is TRBJ1-2 and V is TRBV12-5; possibly TRBD1 for D (5 bases). The CDR3 loop spans 15 amino acids. Germline V gene lookup returns CDR1 LGHNT and CDR2 FRNRAP. V gave up 5 bases and J gave up 8 bases, with 21 bases separating them. This CDR3 reads CASGNSQDLVDGYTF. The CDR3 DNA reads as TGTGCTAGTGGTAACTCACAGGACTTGGTGGACGGCTACACCTTC.

V usage is TRBV2 and J usage is TRBJ2-3; D call uncertain. The ends were cut back, 7 bases at V and 3 bases at J, with 11 bases in the middle. This CDR3 is 13 amino acids long. Looked up from germline, CDR1 is SNHLY and CDR2 is FYNNEI. CDR3 in DNA: TGTGCCAGCATCGGTATAGAGACAGATACGCAGTATTTT. It translates to CASIGIETDTQYF.

The V gene is TRBV6-5, the J gene TRBJ2-3, with 10 bases that match TRBD2. The CDR3 consists of 13 residues. V was pared by 6 bases and J by 8 bases, with 5 bases of the junction left unmatched. In germline, CDR1 is MNHEY, CDR2 SVGAGI. CDR3 bases: TGTGCCAGCAGACAGGGACTAGCGAGTACGCAGTATTTT. Its translation: CASRQGLASTQYF.

This chain uses TRBV5-1 with TRBJ2-7; TRBD2 aligns across 7 bases. Trimming at V came to 0 bases and at J to 6 bases, leaving 6 bases not matched to a gene. There are 14 residues in the CDR3. Germline V gives CDR1 SGHRS, CDR2 YFSETQ. The CDR3 region has the DNA TGCGCCAGCAGCTTGGGGCGGGGGTTATCCGAGCAGTACTTC. It translates to CASSLGRGLSEQYF.

The rearrangement joins TRBV7-2 to TRBJ1-4; perhaps TRBD1 as D (6 bases). The germline V gene has CDR1 SGHTA and CDR2 FQGNSA. V lost 2 bases to trimming and J lost 8 bases, with 15 bases between them. CDR3 length: 15 amino acids. The CDR3: CASSLNPGALEKLFF. CDR3 nucleotide sequence: TGTGCCAGCAGCTTAAATCCGGGGGCGTTAGAAAAACTGTTTTTT.

This clone was seen once. V usage is TRBV28 and J usage is TRBJ1-4, with D perhaps TRBD1 (5 bases). CDR1 MDHEN and CDR2 SYDVKM come from the germline V gene. The CDR3 extends over 13 amino acids. Trimming pared 5 bases from V and 11 bases from J, leaving 15 bases between. The CDR3 DNA reads as TGTGCCAGCAGTCCCCCCCCGGGGGACAAACTGTTTTTT. Residues: CASSPPPGDKLFF.

The rearrangement links TRBV4-2 to TRBJ2-5; 11 nucleotides agree with TRBD1. The germline V gene has CDR1 LGHNA and CDR2 YNFKEQ. This CDR3 has 17 amino acids. J was trimmed by 2 bases and V by 3 bases; bases with no gene match: 8. CDR3 amino acids: CASSHLGQGEFQETQYF. CDR3 coding DNA: TGTGCCAGCAGCCACCTGGGACAGGGGGAATTTCAAGAGACCCAGTACTTC.

The gene calls are TRBV28 and TRBJ2-7; D perhaps matches TRBD1 (5 bases). Germline V CDR1 and CDR2: MDHEN, SYDVKM. CDR3 length equals 14 residues. V dropped 7 bases and J dropped 2 bases, with 15 bases sitting between them. The CDR3: CASTQGSATYEQYF. The CDR3 DNA follows: TGTGCCAGCACCCAGGGTTCCGCAACCTACGAGCAGTACTTC.

The chain carries TRBV9 and TRBJ1-4; possibly TRBD1 for D (6 bases). The CDR3 sequence is 17 residues long. Germline-derived CDR1 and CDR2 are SGDLS and YYNGEE. V dropped 0 bases and J dropped 8 bases, with 20 bases sitting between them. This CDR3 is CASSVGPMTGSVEKLFF. Here the CDR3 DNA reads TGTGCCAGCAGCGTAGGCCCCATGACAGGCAGCGTAGAAAAACTGTTTTTT.

This chain uses TRBV5-1 with TRBJ2-2; D might be TRBD1 or TRBD2, each matching 5 bases. V was cut by 0 bases and J by 0 bases, with 9 bases left in between. The length of the CDR3 is 16 residues. Germline V gene data show CDR1 as SGHRS and CDR2 as YFSETQ. DNA for the CDR3: TGCGCCAGCAGCTTGGGGGACGGCGCGAACACCGGGGAGCTGTTTTTT. Protein sequence: CASSLGDGANTGELFF. Filled out from reference TRBV5-1 and TRBJ2-2, the complete variable domain reads KAGVTQTPRYLIKTRGQQVTLSCSPISGHRSVSWYQQTPGQGLQFLFEYFSETQRNKGNFPGRFSGRQFSNSRSEMNVSTLELGDSALYLCASSLGDGANTGELFFGEGSRLTVL.

The rearrangement links TRBV6-5 to TRBJ1-1; D perhaps matches TRBD1 (6 bases). V lost 4 bases and J lost 1, with 13 bases in between. Germline V gene lookup returns CDR1 MNHEY and CDR2 SVGAGI. The CDR3 is 15 amino acids. The chain's CDR3 is CASSLFDRWNTEAFF. The CDR3 DNA is TGTGCCAGCAGTTTGTTCGACAGGTGGAACACTGAAGCTTTCTTT.

The chain combines TRBV4-3 with TRBJ2-4; D might be TRBD1 or TRBD2, each matching 6 bases. Germline CDR1 and CDR2: LGHNA and YSLEER. V lost 3 bases and J lost 4, with 13 bases in between. CDR3 length: 15 amino acids. The CDR3 DNA reads TGCGCCAGCAGCCAGCACCGGGGGCCGAAAAACATTCAGTACTTC. Its translation is CASSQHRGPKNIQYF.

The rearrangement links TRBV19 to TRBJ1-6, with D unresolved. The CDR3 totals 17 residues. Germline CDR1 reads LNHDA; CDR2 reads SQIVND (reference sequence). V was shortened by 6 bases and J by 5 bases, with 20 bases between the two germline ends. The CDR3 region is CASSTRIPRRDNSPLHF. CDR3 bases: TGTGCCAGTAGCACAAGGATACCGCGTAGGGATAATTCACCCCTCCACTTT.

V and J are TRBV2 and TRBJ2-7; TRBD2 matches at 8 bases. Germline V lookup: CDR1 SNHLY, CDR2 FYNNEI. Trimming took 3 bases from V and 3 from J; bases not matched to a gene: 19. The CDR3 consists of 19 residues. CDR3 DNA: TGTGCCAGCAGTGAGTCTAGCGTTTACCGGGAGGGCCGGATCTACGAGCAGTACTTC. It codes for CASSESSVYREGRIYEQYF. The variable domain in full, with the rest retrieved from reference TRBV2 and TRBJ2-7, is EPEVTQTPSHQVTQMGQEVILRCVPISNHLYFYWYRQILGQKVEFLVSFYNNEISEKSEIFDDQFSVERPDGSNFTLKIRSTKLEDSAMYFCASSESSVYREGRIYEQYFGPGTRLTVT.

This sequence joins TRBV5-1 and TRBJ2-3; 7 positions agree with TRBD2. Germline lookup yields CDR1 SGHRS and CDR2 YFSETQ. J gave up 2 bases and V 2 bases, and 5 bases lay outside the gene matches. The CDR3 loop spans 15 amino acids. This CDR3 is CASSLGLAATDTQYF. The CDR3 region has the DNA TGCGCCAGCAGCTTAGGCCTAGCGGCCACAGATACGCAGTATTTT.

Only a few counts were recorded for this clone. The genes are TRBV10-3 and TRBJ1-5, with D possibly being TRBD1 (5 bases). Germline V gives CDR1 ENHRY, CDR2 SYGVKD. V dropped 2 bases and J dropped 11 bases, with 10 bases sitting between them. The length of the CDR3 is 12 residues. The CDR3 protein is CAISERLGAQHF. The CDR3 bases are TGTGCCATCAGTGAGAGGCTGGGGGCCCAGCATTTT.

This clone has just one count. The chain is built from TRBV7-2 and TRBJ2-2, with D unclear. CDR1 SGHTA and CDR2 FQGNSA come from the germline V gene. The CDR3 loop spans 15 amino acids. Trimming stripped 2 bases from V and 0 bases from J, with 7 bases between. This chain's CDR3 is CASSLNGPNTGELFF. The CDR3 DNA sequence: TGTGCCAGCAGCTTAAACGGCCCGAACACCGGGGAGCTGTTTTTT.

The chain uses TRBV7-2 and TRBJ2-5; perhaps TRBD2 as D (5 bases). The length of the CDR3 is 14 residues. Germline V lookup: CDR1 SGHTA, CDR2 FQGNSA. Deletions cut 1 base from V and 1 base from J, with 7 bases between. As DNA, the CDR3 is TGTGCCAGCAGCTTAGGGCTAGCCCAAGAGACCCAGTACTTC. It encodes CASSLGLAQETQYF.